This passage covers 23 T cell receptor beta chains from one sample sequenced in a study of shared clonotypes between healthy human individuals. Method: immunoSEQ multiplex PCR; TCRdb's copy keeps in-frame clones and lacks some. The sample contains about 2 million clones, approximately 94% of which appear only once. Cells designated naive CD8 were CD45RO-negative and were positively selected for CCR7, with terminally differentiated effector memory CD45RA+ cells excluded. The sample was naive CD8+ T cells sorted from blood. These receptors originate from a young man in good health.

This chain links TRBV29-1 with TRBJ2-5, with 9 bases lining up with TRBD2. This CDR3 has 17 residues. Losses at the gene ends were 3 bases for V and 1 base for J; bases not matched to a gene: 12. Germline CDR1 reads SQVTM; CDR2 reads ANQGSEA. CDR3 protein: CSVDSLAGYGIQETQYF. In nucleotides, the CDR3 is TGCAGCGTTGATTCTCTAGCGGGGTACGGTATCCAAGAGACCCAGTACTTC.

V usage is TRBV9 and J usage is TRBJ2-3, with 12 positions matching TRBD1. Germline V gene data show CDR1 as SGDLS and CDR2 as YYNGEE. After removal of 0 bases from V and 7 bases from J, the junction contained 3 bases not matched to a gene. This CDR3 contains 15 residues. The CDR3 reads CASSVEGQGANTQYF. The CDR3 DNA reads TGTGCCAGCAGCGTAGAGGGACAGGGGGCAAATACGCAGTATTTT. Full variable domain (missing parts from reference TRBV9 and TRBJ2-3): DSGVTQTPKHLITATGQRVTLRCSPRSGDLSVYWYQQSLDQGLQFLIQYYNGEERAKGNILERFSAQQFPDLHSELNLSSLELGDSALYFCASSVEGQGANTQYFGPGTRLTVL.

The V call is TRBV10-1, the J call TRBJ2-7, with no clear D. V was pared by 3 bases and J by 6 bases, with 15 bases between. Germline CDR1 WNHNN, CDR2 SYGVQD (reference sequence). The CDR3 consists of 14 residues. CDR3 region: CASSETERSLEQYF. CDR3 DNA sequence: TGCGCCAGCAGTGAAACTGAACGGAGCCTCGAGCAGTACTTC.

The chain recombines TRBV6-1 with TRBJ2-7; no clear D gene. Trimming took 4 bases from V and 3 from J, leaving 13 bases between them. Germline values: CDR1 MNHNS, CDR2 SASEGT. The CDR3 extends over 14 amino acids. DNA of the CDR3: TGTGCCAGCAGTGCCTTGGCGAGTTTCTACGAGCAGTACTTC. Amino acids: CASSALASFYEQYF.

With respect to this clone: This CDR3 is also generated by other DNA sequences in the sample. The chain is built from TRBV27 and TRBJ2-5, with D possibly TRBD1 on 6 matching bases. Germline values: CDR1 MNHEY, CDR2 SMNVEV (reference sequence). This CDR3 is 13 amino acids long. Trimming cost V 4 bases and J 2 bases, with 8 bases left between them. The CDR3 sequence is CASSWGLQETQYF. Here the CDR3 DNA reads TGTGCCAGCAGTTGGGGGCTTCAAGAGACCCAGTACTTC.

The chain carries TRBV4-3 and TRBJ1-1; D is uncertain. The CDR3 length is 14 residues. The V gene's germline CDR1 is LGHNA and CDR2 YSLEER. V shed 3 bases and J shed 1 base, with 9 bases lying between them. CDR3 residues: CASSQLEGNTEAFF. CDR3 in DNA: TGCGCCAGCAGCCAGCTGGAAGGGAACACTGAAGCTTTCTTT.

The chain is built from TRBV4-2 and TRBJ2-7, with D possibly being TRBD2 (5 bases). Trimming took 0 bases from V and 2 from J, leaving 17 bases between them. Germline lookup yields CDR1 LGHNA and CDR2 YNFKEQ. CDR3 length: 17 residues. CDR3 nucleotide sequence: TGTGCCAGCAGCCAAGAATTTGGCGGGTGGGATCCCTACGAGCAGTACTTC. Translating it yields CASSQEFGGWDPYEQYF.

The chain carries TRBV25-1 and TRBJ1-2; unclear D gene. V was trimmed by 3 bases and J by 8 bases, leaving 13 bases between them. This CDR3 comprises 13 residues. Germline CDR1 MGHDK, CDR2 SYGVNS. The CDR3 reads CASSDTEGYGYTF. The CDR3 DNA follows: TGTGCCAGCAGTGACACAGAAGGCTACGGCTACACCTTC.

V is TRBV5-1 and J is TRBJ2-1; D might be TRBD2 (5 bases). This CDR3 comprises 13 residues. Trimming removed 6 bases from V and 1 base from J, with 8 bases in between. CDR1 is SGHRS and CDR2 is YFSETQ in the germline V gene. CDR3 residues: CASTDSSYNEQFF. The CDR3 DNA reads as TGCGCCAGCACGGACTCATCCTACAATGAGCAGTTCTTC. The full variable domain, rest sourced from reference TRBV5-1 and TRBJ2-1, is KAGVTQTPRYLIKTRGQQVTLSCSPISGHRSVSWYQQTPGQGLQFLFEYFSETQRNKGNFPGRFSGRQFSNSRSEMNVSTLELGDSALYLCASTDSSYNEQFFGPGTRLTVL.

The rearrangement links TRBV4-1 to TRBJ2-2; TRBD2 aligns across 9 bases. Germline assignment: CDR1 MGHRA and CDR2 YSYEKL. The CDR3 covers 18 residues. The J segment lost 7 bases and the V segment lost 1 base, leaving 13 bases of the junction unmatched. This CDR3 is CASSQVAGLAPRGGELFF. CDR3 bases: TGCGCCAGCAGCCAAGTCGCCGGACTAGCGCCGAGAGGCGGGGAGCTGTTTTTT.

This chain links TRBV5-4 with TRBJ1-1; D call uncertain. CDR3 size: 13 residues. V lost 2 bases, J lost 3 bases, and 8 bases lay in between. Germline V lookup: CDR1 SGHNT, CDR2 YYREEE (reference sequence). The CDR3 DNA reads TGTGCCAGCAGCTTCTTAGCGGACACTGAAGCTTTCTTT. Its translation is CASSFLADTEAFF.

This clone was found once. The CDR3 reads CASSQGVSAYPYEQYF. The CDR3 DNA reads TGCGCCAGCAGCCAAGGCGTTAGCGCCTACCCCTACGAGCAGTACTTC. V gene TRBV4-3 combines with J gene TRBJ2-7; perhaps TRBD2 as D (5 bases). Germline V gene lookup returns CDR1 LGHNA and CDR2 YSLEER. The CDR3 consists of 16 residues. Trimming removed 1 base at V and 2 bases at J, with 15 bases between.

The chain joins TRBV21-1 to TRBJ1-6. TRBV21-1 is labeled a pseudogene. The CDR3 covers 15 residues. The CDR3 DNA is TGTGCCAGCAACAGACGGGACGGTTATAATTCACCCCTCCACTTT. Translation gives CASNRRDGYNSPLHF.

The chain is built from TRBV28 and TRBJ2-2; D possibly corresponds to TRBD2 (6 bases). V was pared by 7 bases and J by 7 bases, with 22 bases between. This CDR3 spans 16 amino acids. Germline V gives CDR1 MDHEN, CDR2 SYDVKM. CDR3 loop: CASTQIAEGPNGELFF. DNA for the CDR3: TGTGCCAGCACCCAAATAGCGGAGGGCCCGAACGGGGAGCTGTTTTTT.

This chain uses TRBV6-1 with TRBJ1-6; 8 bases fit TRBD1. Germline CDR1 MNHNS, CDR2 SASEGT. CDR3 length: 16 residues. The V and J ends lost 4 bases and 7 bases, in that order; junction bases with no gene match: 9. The CDR3 loop is CASSGPRGLGNSPLHF. The CDR3 DNA is TGTGCCAGCAGTGGACCCAGGGGGCTAGGAAATTCACCCCTCCACTTT.

As concerns this clone: The identical CDR3 is also encoded by other nucleotide sequences in the sample. The rearrangement joins TRBV7-9 to TRBJ2-5; D not resolved. Trimming stripped 6 bases from V and 0 bases from J, with 5 bases between. The V gene's germline CDR1 is SEHNR and CDR2 FQNEAQ (reference sequence). CDR3 length: 12 residues. The CDR3 DNA is TGTGCCAGCAGTTCGTACCAAGAGACCCAGTACTTC. Amino acids: CASSSYQETQYF. Using reference TRBV7-9 and TRBJ2-5 for the parts outside the CDR3, the full variable domain is DTGVSQNPRHKITKRGQNVTFRCDPISEHNRLYWYRQTLGQGPEFLTYFQNEAQLEKSRLLSDRFSAERPKGSFSTLEIQRTEQGDSAMYLCASSSYQETQYFGPGTRLLVL.

Turning to this clone: Other DNA sequences in the same sample also yield this CDR3. The chain combines TRBV9 with TRBJ2-5; tentatively, D is TRBD1 or TRBD2 (6 bases each). The CDR3 has 15 residues. V was clipped by 0 bases and J by 4 bases, with 13 bases between them. Germline V gives CDR1 SGDLS, CDR2 YYNGEE. The DNA for the CDR3 is TGTGCCAGCAGCGTAGACGGAGGGGGAGGAGAGACCCAGTACTTC. Its translation is CASSVDGGGGETQYF.

This chain uses TRBV7-2 with TRBJ2-7, with D possibly being TRBD2 (5 bases). The CDR3 has 15 amino acids. Germline V gene data show CDR1 as SGHTA and CDR2 as FQGNSA. V gave up 5 bases and J gave up 3 bases, with 17 bases separating them. The chain's CDR3 is CASSQSSGEGYEQYF. The CDR3 region has the DNA TGTGCCAGCAGCCAGAGCAGCGGAGAGGGCTACGAGCAGTACTTC. The whole variable domain, filled in from reference TRBV7-2 and TRBJ2-7, reads GAGVSQSPSNKVTEKGKDVELRCDPISGHTALYWYRQSLGQGLEFLIYFQGNSAPDKSGLPSDRFSAERTGGSVSTLTIQRTQQEDSAVYLCASSQSSGEGYEQYFGPGTRLTVT.

The rearrangement joins TRBV4-3 to TRBJ2-1; 8 bases align to TRBD2. Germline CDR1 LGHNA, CDR2 YSLEER. The CDR3 is 16 residues long. Trimming took 1 base from V and 7 from J; bases not matched to a gene: 9. CDR3 coding DNA: TGCGCCAGCAGCCAAGCTCGGTCCTTAGCGGGGAATGAGCAGTTCTTC. Protein: CASSQARSLAGNEQFF.

The chain links TRBV19 to TRBJ2-7; 8 nucleotides match TRBD2. CDR3 size: 13 residues. J was trimmed by 2 bases and V by 6 bases; bases with no gene match: 3. The germline gives CDR1 LNHDA, CDR2 SQIVND (reference sequence). CDR3 in amino acids: CASSPGGTYEQYF. CDR3 DNA: TGTGCCAGTAGCCCGGGGGGGACCTACGAGCAGTACTTC.

The genes are TRBV19 and TRBJ1-2; 7 nucleotides line up with TRBD1. Germline lookup yields CDR1 LNHDA and CDR2 SQIVND (reference sequence). This CDR3 region has 13 residues. Losses at the gene ends were 3 bases for V and 7 bases for J; bases not matched to a gene: 5. CDR3 protein: CASSIWDSSGYTF. The DNA for the CDR3 is TGTGCCAGTAGTATTTGGGACAGCTCTGGCTACACCTTC.

This sequence joins TRBV5-1 and TRBJ2-1; 9 nucleotides line up with TRBD1. V was pared by 0 bases and J by 4 bases, with 8 bases of the junction left unmatched. There are 17 residues in the CDR3. The germline gives CDR1 SGHRS, CDR2 YFSETQ. CDR3 residues: CASSLVVGQGLYNEQFF. The DNA for the CDR3 is TGCGCCAGCAGCTTGGTGGTCGGACAGGGGCTTTACAATGAGCAGTTCTTC.

This clone was recorded once. This chain links TRBV7-8 with TRBJ2-3, with a weak D call TRBD1 (5 bases). The V end lost 5 bases, the J end lost 6 bases, and 15 bases lay between the germline ends. This CDR3 comprises 14 residues. Germline lookup yields CDR1 SGHVS and CDR2 FQNEAQ. This chain's CDR3 is CASSVGALGDTQYF. CDR3 bases: TGTGCCAGCAGCGTTGGGGCCCTGGGGGATACGCAGTATTTT.